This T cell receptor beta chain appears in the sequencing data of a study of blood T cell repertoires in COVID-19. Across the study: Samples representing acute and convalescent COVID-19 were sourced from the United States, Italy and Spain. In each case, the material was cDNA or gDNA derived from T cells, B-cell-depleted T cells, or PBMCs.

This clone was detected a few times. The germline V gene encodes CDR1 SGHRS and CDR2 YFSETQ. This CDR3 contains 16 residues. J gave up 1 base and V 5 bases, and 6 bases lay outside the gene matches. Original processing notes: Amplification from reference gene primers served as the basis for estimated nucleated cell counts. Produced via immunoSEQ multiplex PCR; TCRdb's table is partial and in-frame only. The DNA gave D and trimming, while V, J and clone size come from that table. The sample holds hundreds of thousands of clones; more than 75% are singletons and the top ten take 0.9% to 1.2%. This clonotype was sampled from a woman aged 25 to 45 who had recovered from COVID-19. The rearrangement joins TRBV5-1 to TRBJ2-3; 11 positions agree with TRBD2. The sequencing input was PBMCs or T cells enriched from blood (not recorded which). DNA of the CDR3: TGCGCCAGCAGTCGGACGACTAGCGGGGGCACAGATACGCAGTATTTT. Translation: CASSRTTSGGTDTQYF.